These T cell receptor beta chains were read from a single sample in a study of blood T cell repertoires in COVID-19. TCRdb's table, derived via immunoSEQ multiplex PCR, lists solely in-frame clones and lacks some. The data contain 250,000 to 300,000 clones, 70% to 90% of them seen just once; the ten biggest clones take up roughly 6.3%. Specimen: peripheral blood. These receptors were obtained from a woman aged 50 to 60 with COVID-19, enrolled during active disease. Each CDR3 is given with its conserved first and last residue. D genes are given only for firm matches. Not all rows give a size; the values are once, few, many and, for expanded clones, a class.

TRBJ1-1 14 . . TRBV4-3 TGCGCCAGCAGCCACCTGACAGTGAACACTGAAGCTTTCTTT CASSHLTVNTEAFF
TRBJ1-5 14 TRBD1 . TRBV19 TGTGCCAGTAGTATGGGACAGGAGAATCAGCCCCAGCATTTT CASSMGQENQPQHF
TRBJ2-3 15 TRBD1 once TRBV6-4 TGTGCCAGCAGTCGAGGCAGGGGGCAGGGAGATACGCAGTATTTT CASSRGRGQGDTQYF
TRBJ1-5 16 TRBD1 . TRBV30 TGTGCCTGGGGTCAGAGGGGGCGCGGCCAGGGTCAGCCCCAGCATTTT CAWGQRGRGQGQPQHF
TRBJ1-3 14 . . TRBV7-2 TGTGCCAGCAGCTTCGACAGTTCTGGAAACACCATATATTTT CASSFDSSGNTIYF
TRBJ2-5 11 . . TRBV19 TGTGCCGTCTCAGGTCGAGAGACCCAGTACTTC CAVSGRETQYF
TRBJ1-1 13 TRBD1 once TRBV19 TGTGCCAGTAACGACAGGGTCGGCACTGAAGCTTTCTTT CASNDRVGTEAFF
TRBJ2-7 13 TRBD1 . TRBV28 TGTGCCAGCTCCCAGGGGGCGAGGGACGAGCAGTACTTC CASSQGARDEQYF
TRBJ2-1 13 . . TRBV6-5 TGTGCCAGCTATAGTTTCGGGTACAATGAGCAGTTCTTC CASYSFGYNEQFF
TRBJ1-2 13 . . TRBV30 TGTGCCTGGAGTGTAGACTACAGCTATGGCTACACCTTC CAWSVDYSYGYTF
TRBJ1-1 13 . . TRBV2 TGTGCCAGCAGTGGCGACAGAGACACTGAAGCTTTCTTT CASSGDRDTEAFF
TRBJ2-1 17 TRBD2 few TRBV5-1 TGCGCCAGCAGCTTAGGACTAGCGGGAGGCCAGGGCGATGAGCAGTTCTTC CASSLGLAGGQGDEQFF
TRBJ2-1 13 . . TRBV6-5 TGTGCCAGCAGTCTCAGGAGGGGCAATGAGCAGTTCTTC CASSLRRGNEQFF
TRBJ2-2 17 . . TRBV21-1 TGTGCCAGCACCACTTGGGTAGCGGTGGTGGACACCGGGGAGCTGTTTTTT CASTTWVAVVDTGELFF
TRBJ1-1 15 . once TRBV11-2 TGTGCCAGCAGCTTCACCCGGGGGGGAAACACTGAAGCTTTCTTT CASSFTRGGNTEAFF
TRBJ1-2 12 . . TRBV19 TGTGCCAGTACCAACGCCGGTCCTGGCTACACCTTC CASTNAGPGYTF
TRBJ1-1 12 . . TRBV5-1 TGCGCCAGCAGCTTGAGGGGTACTGAAGCTTTCTTT CASSLRGTEAFF
TRBJ2-7 13 . . TRBV6-5 TGTGCCAGCGGCCCGGGACACCCCTACGAGCAGTACTTC CASGPGHPYEQYF
TRBJ2-1 14 TRBD2 . TRBV11-2 TGTGCCAGCAGCTCCGGACTAGCTTACAATGAGCAGTTCTTC CASSSGLAYNEQFF
TRBJ1-4 14 . . TRBV28 TGTGCCAGCAGTCCCGATGGGGGCGGTGAAAAACTGTTTTTT CASSPDGGGEKLFF
TRBJ1-3 14 . . TRBV27 TGTGCCAGCAGTTTATTGGGACAAGGAAACACCATATATTTT CASSLLGQGNTIYF
TRBJ2-2 17 TRBD2 . TRBV7-9 TGTGCCAGCGGAGGGGTAGCGGGGGGTTCGAACACCGGGGAGCTGTTTTTT CASGGVAGGSNTGELFF
TRBJ1-1 13 TRBD1 . TRBV5-6 TGTGCCAGCAGCTGGACAGGTCTTACTGAAGCTTTCTTT CASSWTGLTEAFF
TRBJ2-7 15 TRBD2 . TRBV30 TGTGCCTGGAGTGCACCGGGACTAGGGACCTACGAGCAGTACTTC CAWSAPGLGTYEQYF
TRBJ1-2 12 . . TRBV19 TGTGCCACCTTATGGGGAGCCTATGGCTACACCTTC CATLWGAYGYTF
TRBJ2-1 15 TRBD1 . TRBV5-1 TGCGCCAGCAGCTTGGCTAGGAGACAGGGTGATGAGCAGTTCTTC CASSLARRQGDEQFF
TRBJ1-6 14 . . TRBV5-1 TGCGCCAGCAGCTGGGGGGGAGGTAATTCACCCCTCCACTTT CASSWGGGNSPLHF
TRBJ1-5 14 . . TRBV6-2/TRBV6-3 TGTGCCAGCAGCAAGGGACATAGCAATCAGCCCCAGCATTTT CASSKGHSNQPQHF
TRBJ1-1 16 . . TRBV7-6 TGTGCCAGCAGCTTAGGGGCAGGGGAAACGAACACTGAAGCTTTCTTT CASSLGAGETNTEAFF
TRBJ1-2 15 . . TRBV4-3 TGCGCCAGCAGCCAAGACTTGACAGGTCTCTATGGCTACACCTTC CASSQDLTGLYGYTF
TRBJ1-3 17 . once TRBV25-1 TGTGCCAGCAGTGAAGTCGAGGGAACTCCTCTTGGAAACACCATATATTTT CASSEVEGTPLGNTIYF
TRBJ1-2 14 . . TRBV7-9 TGTGCCAGCAGCCCAGACTTGTCGAACTATGGCTACACCTTC CASSPDLSNYGYTF
TRBJ2-3 16 TRBD2 once TRBV5-1 TGCGCCAGCAGCGTGACTAGCGGGAGGGCCCCAGATACGCAGTATTTT CASSVTSGRAPDTQYF
TRBJ1-5 14 . . TRBV24-1 TGTGCCACCAGTGATTCGGGACATCCACAGCCCCAGCATTTT CATSDSGHPQPQHF
TRBJ1-2 14 . . TRBV14 TGTGCCAGCAGCCCCACCTCACAGGTTATCGGCTACACCTTC CASSPTSQVIGYTF
TRBJ2-5 13 TRBD1 . TRBV18 TGTGCCAGCTCACCAAACAGGGGTGAGACCCAGTACTTC CASSPNRGETQYF
TRBJ1-2 15 TRBD1 few TRBV4-1 TGCGCCAGCAGCCAAGCGGACAGGGGAAGGATCGGCTACACCTTC CASSQADRGRIGYTF
TRBJ2-5 16 TRBD1 . TRBV3-1/TRBV3-2 TGTGCCAGCAGCCAAGAATCTGGGACAGGGCGAGAGACCCAGTACTTC CASSQESGTGRETQYF
TRBJ2-3 15 TRBD2 . TRBV11-2 TGTGCCAGCAGCTGGACTAGCGGGGGCCGGGATACGCAGTATTTT CASSWTSGGRDTQYF
TRBJ2-6 20 TRBD1 . TRBV16 TGTGCCAGCAGCCAATTGGGGCAGGGGGCGATAATCTCTGGGGCCAACGTCCTGACTTTC CASSQLGQGAIISGANVLTF
TRBJ2-4 13 . . TRBV5-1 TGCGCCAGCAGCTTCTGGGGGGAAAACATTCAGTACTTC CASSFWGENIQYF